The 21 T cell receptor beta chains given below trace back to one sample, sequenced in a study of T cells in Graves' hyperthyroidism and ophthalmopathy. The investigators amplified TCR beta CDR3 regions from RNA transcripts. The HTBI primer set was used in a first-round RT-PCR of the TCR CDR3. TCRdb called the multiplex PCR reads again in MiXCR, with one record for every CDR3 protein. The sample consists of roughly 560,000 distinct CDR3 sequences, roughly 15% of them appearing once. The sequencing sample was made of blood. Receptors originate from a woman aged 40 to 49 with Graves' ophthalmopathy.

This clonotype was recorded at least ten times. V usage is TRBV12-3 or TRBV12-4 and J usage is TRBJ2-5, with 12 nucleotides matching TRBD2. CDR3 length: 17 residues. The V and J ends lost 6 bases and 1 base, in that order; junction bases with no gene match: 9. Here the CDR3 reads CASSNLGLAGLQETQYF. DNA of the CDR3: TGTGCCAGCAGCAACCTGGGACTAGCGGGCCTCCAAGAGACCCAGTACTTC.

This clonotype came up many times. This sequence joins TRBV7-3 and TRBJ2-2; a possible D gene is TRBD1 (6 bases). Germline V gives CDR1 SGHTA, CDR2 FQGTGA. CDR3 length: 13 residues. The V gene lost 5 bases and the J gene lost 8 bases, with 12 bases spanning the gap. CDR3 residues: CASSTTQGGELFF. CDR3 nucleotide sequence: TGTGCCAGCAGCACGACCCAGGGGGGGGAGCTGTTTTTT.

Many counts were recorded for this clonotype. The CDR3 DNA reads TGTGCCAGCAGTGGGACTAGCGCCGAGCAGTACTTC. Its protein is CASSGTSAEQYF. The chain joins TRBV2 to TRBJ2-7, with 9 bases matching TRBD2. Per germline, CDR1 SNHLY and CDR2 FYNNEI. V gave up 4 bases and J gave up 6 bases; unmatched junction bases: 1. The CDR3 loop spans 12 amino acids.

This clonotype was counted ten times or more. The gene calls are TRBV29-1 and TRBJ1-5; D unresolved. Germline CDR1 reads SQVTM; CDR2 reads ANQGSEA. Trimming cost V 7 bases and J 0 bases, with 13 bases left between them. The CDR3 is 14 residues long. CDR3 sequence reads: CSATEGSSNQPQHF. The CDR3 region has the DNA TGCAGCGCCACTGAGGGAAGTAGCAATCAGCCCCAGCATTTT.

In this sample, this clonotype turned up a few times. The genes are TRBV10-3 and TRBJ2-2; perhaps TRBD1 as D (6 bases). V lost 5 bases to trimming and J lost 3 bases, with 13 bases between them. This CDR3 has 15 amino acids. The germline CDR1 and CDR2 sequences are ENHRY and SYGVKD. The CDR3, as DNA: TGTGCCATCAGTAACAGGGCAGCGGACACCGGGGAGCTGTTTTTT. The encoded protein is CAISNRAADTGELFF.

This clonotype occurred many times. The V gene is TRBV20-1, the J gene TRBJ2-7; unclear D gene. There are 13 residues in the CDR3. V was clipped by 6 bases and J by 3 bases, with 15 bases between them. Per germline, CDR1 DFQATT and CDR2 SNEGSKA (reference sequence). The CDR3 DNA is TGCAGTGCCGAGGATGGGGATGTCTACGAGCAGTACTTC. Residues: CSAEDGDVYEQYF.

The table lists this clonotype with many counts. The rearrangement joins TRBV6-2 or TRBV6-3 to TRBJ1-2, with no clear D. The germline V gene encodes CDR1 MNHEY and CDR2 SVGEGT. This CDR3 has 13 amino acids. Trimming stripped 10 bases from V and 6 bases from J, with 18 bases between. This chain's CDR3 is CATLAGNWHGYTF. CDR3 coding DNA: TGTGCCACCCTCGCCGGGAATTGGCATGGCTACACCTTC.

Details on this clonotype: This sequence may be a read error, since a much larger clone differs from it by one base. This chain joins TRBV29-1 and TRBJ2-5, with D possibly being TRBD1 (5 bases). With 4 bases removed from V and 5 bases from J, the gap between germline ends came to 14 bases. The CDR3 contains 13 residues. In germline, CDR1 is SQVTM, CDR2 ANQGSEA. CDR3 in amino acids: CSVVQVRDETQYF. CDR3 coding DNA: TGCAGCGTTGTACAGGTCAGGGATGAGACCCAGTACTTC. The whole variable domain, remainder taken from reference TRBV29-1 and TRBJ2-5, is SAVISQKPSRDICQRGTSLTIQCQVDSQVTMMFWYRQQPGQSLTLIATANQGSEATYESGFVIDKFPISRPNLTFSTLTVSNMSPEDSSIYLCSVVQVRDETQYFGPGTRLLVL.

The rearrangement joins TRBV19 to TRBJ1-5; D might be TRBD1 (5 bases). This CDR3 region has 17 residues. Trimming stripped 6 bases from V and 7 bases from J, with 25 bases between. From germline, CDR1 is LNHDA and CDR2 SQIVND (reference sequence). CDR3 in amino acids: CASRESRDPLGWQPQHF. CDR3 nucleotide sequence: TGTGCCAGTAGAGAATCCAGGGACCCACTCGGCTGGCAGCCCCAGCATTTT.

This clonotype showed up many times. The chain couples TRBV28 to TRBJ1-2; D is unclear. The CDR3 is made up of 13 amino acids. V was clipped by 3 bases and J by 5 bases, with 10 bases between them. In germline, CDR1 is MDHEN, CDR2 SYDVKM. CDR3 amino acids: CASSFSIPYGYTF. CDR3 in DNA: TGTGCCAGCAGTTTCTCTATACCTTATGGCTACACCTTC.

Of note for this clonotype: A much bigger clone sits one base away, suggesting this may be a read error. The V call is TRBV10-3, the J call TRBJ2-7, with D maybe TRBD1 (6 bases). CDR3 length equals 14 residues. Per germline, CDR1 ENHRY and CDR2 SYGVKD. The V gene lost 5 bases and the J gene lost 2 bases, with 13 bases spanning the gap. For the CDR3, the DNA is TGTGCCATCAGTCCGGAACAGGGCGCCTACGAGCAGTACTTC. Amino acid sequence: CAISPEQGAYEQYF.

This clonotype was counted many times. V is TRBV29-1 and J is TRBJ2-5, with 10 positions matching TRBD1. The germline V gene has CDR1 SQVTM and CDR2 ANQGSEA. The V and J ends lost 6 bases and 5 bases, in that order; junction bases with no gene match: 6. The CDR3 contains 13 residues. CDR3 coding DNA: TGCAGCGTGATGGGACAGGGGACGGAGACCCAGTACTTC. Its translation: CSVMGQGTETQYF.

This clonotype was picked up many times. The DNA for the CDR3 is TGTGCCAGCAGTGTAAAACAACAGGGGGACAGCAATCAGCCCCAGCATTTT. Its translation: CASSVKQQGDSNQPQHF. The chain combines TRBV2 with TRBJ1-5; 8 bases map to TRBD1. V gave up 4 bases and J gave up 1 base; unmatched junction bases: 9. The length of the CDR3 is 17 residues. CDR1 and CDR2 (germline): SNHLY, FYNNEI.

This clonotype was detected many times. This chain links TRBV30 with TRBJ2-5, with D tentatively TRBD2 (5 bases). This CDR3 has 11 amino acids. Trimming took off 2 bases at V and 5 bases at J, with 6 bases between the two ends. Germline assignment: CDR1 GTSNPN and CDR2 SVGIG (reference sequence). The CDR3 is CAWSTGETQYF. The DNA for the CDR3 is TGTGCCTGGAGTACGGGGGAGACCCAGTACTTC.

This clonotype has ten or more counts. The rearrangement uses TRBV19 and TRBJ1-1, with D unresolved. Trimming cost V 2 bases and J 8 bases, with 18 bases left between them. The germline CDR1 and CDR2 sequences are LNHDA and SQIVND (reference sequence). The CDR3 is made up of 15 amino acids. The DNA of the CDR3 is TGTGCCAGTAGTATAATCGCGCGTGGTAGGAACGAAGCTTTCTTT. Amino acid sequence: CASSIIARGRNEAFF. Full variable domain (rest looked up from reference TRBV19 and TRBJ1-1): DGGITQSPKYLFRKEGQNVTLSCEQNLNHDAMYWYRQDPGQGLRLIYYSQIVNDFQKGDIAEGYSVSREKKESFPLTVTSAQKNPTAFYLCASSIIARGRNEAFFGQGTRLTVV.

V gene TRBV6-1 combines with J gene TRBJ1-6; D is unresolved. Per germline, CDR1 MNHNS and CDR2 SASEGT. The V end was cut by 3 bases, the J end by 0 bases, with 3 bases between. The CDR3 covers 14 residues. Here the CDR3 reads CASSESSYNSPLHF. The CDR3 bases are TGTGCCAGCAGTGAGAGCTCCTATAATTCACCCCTCCACTTT.

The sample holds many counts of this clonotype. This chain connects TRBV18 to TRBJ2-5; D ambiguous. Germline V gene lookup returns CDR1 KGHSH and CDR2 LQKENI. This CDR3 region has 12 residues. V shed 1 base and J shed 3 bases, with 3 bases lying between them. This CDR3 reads CASSPQKETQYF. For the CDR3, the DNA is TGTGCCAGCTCACCACAAAAAGAGACCCAGTACTTC.

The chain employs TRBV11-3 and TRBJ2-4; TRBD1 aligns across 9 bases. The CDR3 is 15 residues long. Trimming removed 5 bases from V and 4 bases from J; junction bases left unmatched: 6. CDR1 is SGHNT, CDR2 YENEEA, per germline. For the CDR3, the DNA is TGTGCCAGCAGCGCCGCCGGGACAGGGAAAAACATTCAGTACTTC. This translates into CASSAAGTGKNIQYF.

CDR3 sequence reads: CASSQVSGGDSPLHF. The CDR3 coding sequence is TGCGCCAGCAGCCAGGTATCAGGGGGCGATTCACCCCTCCACTTT. The chain employs TRBV5-1 and TRBJ1-6; TRBD1 matches at 8 bases. The ends lost 4 bases at V and 8 bases at J; junction bases unmatched: 8. The length of the CDR3 is 15 residues. Looked up from germline, CDR1 is SGHRS and CDR2 is YFSETQ. The entire variable domain, with the rest obtained from reference TRBV5-1 and TRBJ1-6, is as follows: KAGVTQTPRYLIKTRGQQVTLSCSPISGHRSVSWYQQTPGQGLQFLFEYFSETQRNKGNFPGRFSGRQFSNSRSEMNVSTLELGDSALYLCASSQVSGGDSPLHFGNGTRLTVT.

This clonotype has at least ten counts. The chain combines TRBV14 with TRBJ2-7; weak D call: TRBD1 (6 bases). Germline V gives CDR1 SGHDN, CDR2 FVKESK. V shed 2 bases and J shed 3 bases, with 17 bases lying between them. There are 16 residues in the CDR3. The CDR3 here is CASSQRPGQGNYEQYF. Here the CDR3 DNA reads TGTGCCAGCAGCCAACGTCCGGGACAAGGCAACTACGAGCAGTACTTC.

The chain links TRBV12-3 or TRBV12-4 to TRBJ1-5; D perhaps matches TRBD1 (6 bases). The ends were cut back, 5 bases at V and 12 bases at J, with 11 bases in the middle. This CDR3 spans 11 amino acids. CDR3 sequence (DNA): TGTGCCAGCAGTCCGGACAGCCGCCAGCATTTT. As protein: CASSPDSRQHF.